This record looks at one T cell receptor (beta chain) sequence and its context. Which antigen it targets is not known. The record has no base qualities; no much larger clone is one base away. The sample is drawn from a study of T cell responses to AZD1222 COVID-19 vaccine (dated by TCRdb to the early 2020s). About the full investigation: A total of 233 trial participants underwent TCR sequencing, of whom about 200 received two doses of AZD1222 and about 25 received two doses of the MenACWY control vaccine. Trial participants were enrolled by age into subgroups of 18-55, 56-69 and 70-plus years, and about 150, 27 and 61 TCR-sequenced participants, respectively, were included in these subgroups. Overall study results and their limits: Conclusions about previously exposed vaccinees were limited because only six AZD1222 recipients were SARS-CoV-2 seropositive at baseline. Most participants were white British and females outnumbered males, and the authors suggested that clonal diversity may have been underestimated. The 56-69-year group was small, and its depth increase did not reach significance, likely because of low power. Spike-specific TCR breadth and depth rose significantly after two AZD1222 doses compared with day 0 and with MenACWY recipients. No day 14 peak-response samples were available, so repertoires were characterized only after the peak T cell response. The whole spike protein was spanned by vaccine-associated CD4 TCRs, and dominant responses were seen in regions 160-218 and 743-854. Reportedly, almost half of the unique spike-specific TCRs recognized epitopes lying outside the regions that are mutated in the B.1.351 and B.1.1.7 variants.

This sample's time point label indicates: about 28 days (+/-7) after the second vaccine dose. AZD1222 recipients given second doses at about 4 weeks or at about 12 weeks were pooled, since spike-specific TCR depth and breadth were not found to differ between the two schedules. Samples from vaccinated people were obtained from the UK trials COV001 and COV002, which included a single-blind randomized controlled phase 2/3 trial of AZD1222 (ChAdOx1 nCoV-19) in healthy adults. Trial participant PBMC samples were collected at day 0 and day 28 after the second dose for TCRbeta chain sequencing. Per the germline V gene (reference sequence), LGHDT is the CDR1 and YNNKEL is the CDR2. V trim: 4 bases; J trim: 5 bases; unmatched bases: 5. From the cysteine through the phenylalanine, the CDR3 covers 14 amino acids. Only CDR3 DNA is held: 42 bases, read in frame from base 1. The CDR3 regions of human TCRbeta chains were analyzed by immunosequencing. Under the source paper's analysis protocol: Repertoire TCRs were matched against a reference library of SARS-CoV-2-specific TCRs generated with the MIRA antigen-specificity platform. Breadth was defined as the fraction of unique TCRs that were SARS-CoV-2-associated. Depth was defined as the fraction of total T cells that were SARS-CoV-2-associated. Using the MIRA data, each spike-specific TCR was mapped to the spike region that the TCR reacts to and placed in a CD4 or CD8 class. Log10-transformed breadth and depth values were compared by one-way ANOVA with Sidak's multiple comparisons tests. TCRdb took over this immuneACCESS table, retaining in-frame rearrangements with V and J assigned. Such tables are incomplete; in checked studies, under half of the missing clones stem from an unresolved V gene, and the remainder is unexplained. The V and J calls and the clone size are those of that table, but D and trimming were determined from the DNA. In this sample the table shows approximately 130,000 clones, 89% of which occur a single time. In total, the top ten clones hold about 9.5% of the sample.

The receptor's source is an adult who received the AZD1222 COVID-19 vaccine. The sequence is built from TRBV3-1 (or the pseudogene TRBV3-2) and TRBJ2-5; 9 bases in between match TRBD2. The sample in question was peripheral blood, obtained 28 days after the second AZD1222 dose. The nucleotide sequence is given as TGTGCCAGCAGCCTTAGCGGGAGCTGGGAGACCCAGTACTTC. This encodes CASSLSGSWETQYF.